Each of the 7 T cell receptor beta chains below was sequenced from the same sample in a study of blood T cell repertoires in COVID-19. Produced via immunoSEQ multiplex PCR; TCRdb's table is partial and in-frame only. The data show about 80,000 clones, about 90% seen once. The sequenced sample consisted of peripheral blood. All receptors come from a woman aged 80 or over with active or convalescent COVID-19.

CDR3 protein: CASSSSSGTGGKNIQYF. DNA for the CDR3: TGTGCCAGCAGCTCCAGCTCCGGGACAGGGGGCAAAAACATTCAGTACTTC. This chain uses TRBV7-2 with TRBJ2-4; the match to TRBD1 covers 11 bases. The CDR3 is made up of 17 amino acids. Looked up from germline, CDR1 is SGHTA and CDR2 is FQGNSA. The V and J ends lost 4 bases and 3 bases, in that order; junction bases with no gene match: 8.

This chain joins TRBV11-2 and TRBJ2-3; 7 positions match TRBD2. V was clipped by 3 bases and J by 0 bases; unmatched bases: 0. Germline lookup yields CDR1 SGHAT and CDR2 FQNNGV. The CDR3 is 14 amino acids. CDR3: CASSFSGSTDTQYF. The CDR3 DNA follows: TGTGCCAGCAGCTTTAGCGGGAGCACAGATACGCAGTATTTT.

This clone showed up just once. The CDR3: CASSRGGLAGFYEQYF. DNA of the CDR3: TGTGCCAGCAGCAGGGGGGGACTAGCGGGATTCTACGAGCAGTACTTC. The J gene is TRBJ2-7, the V gene TRBV28; TRBD2 matches at 13 bases. The J segment lost 3 bases and the V segment lost 6 bases, leaving 8 bases of the junction unmatched. Per the germline V gene, CDR1 is MDHEN and CDR2 is SYDVKM. This CDR3 comprises 16 residues.

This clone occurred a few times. CDR3 protein: CASSYSRVVLDSPLHF. CDR3 nucleotides: TGTGCCAGCAGTTACTCGAGGGTGGTTTTGGATTCACCCCTCCACTTT. This chain connects TRBV6-5 to TRBJ1-6; unclear D gene. Per the germline V gene, CDR1 is MNHEY and CDR2 is SVGAGI. CDR3 length: 16 residues. The germline V and J ends were trimmed by 0 bases and 8 bases, with 14 bases remaining between them.

The CDR3, as DNA: TGTGCCAGCAGATCCAGTCCGAACACTGAAGCTTTCTTT. Protein sequence: CASRSSPNTEAFF. V usage is TRBV7-3 and J usage is TRBJ1-1; D gene uncertain. Germline assignment: CDR1 SGHTA and CDR2 FQGTGA. Trimming took 6 bases from V and 1 from J, leaving 9 bases between them. This CDR3 contains 13 residues.

In DNA form, the CDR3 reads TGTGCCAGCAGCGTAGGACATCGAGAGACCCAGTACTTC. Its protein product is CASSVGHRETQYF. The chain recombines TRBV9 with TRBJ2-5; D call uncertain. The germline CDR1 and CDR2 sequences are SGDLS and YYNGEE. CDR3 length equals 13 residues. The V and J ends lost 0 bases and 4 bases respectively, with 7 bases between them.

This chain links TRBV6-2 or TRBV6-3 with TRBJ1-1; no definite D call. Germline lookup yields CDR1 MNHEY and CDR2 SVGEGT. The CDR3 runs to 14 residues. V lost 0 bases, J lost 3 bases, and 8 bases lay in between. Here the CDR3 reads CASSYSWRDTEAFF. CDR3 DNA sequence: TGTGCCAGCAGTTACTCGTGGAGGGACACTGAAGCTTTCTTT.